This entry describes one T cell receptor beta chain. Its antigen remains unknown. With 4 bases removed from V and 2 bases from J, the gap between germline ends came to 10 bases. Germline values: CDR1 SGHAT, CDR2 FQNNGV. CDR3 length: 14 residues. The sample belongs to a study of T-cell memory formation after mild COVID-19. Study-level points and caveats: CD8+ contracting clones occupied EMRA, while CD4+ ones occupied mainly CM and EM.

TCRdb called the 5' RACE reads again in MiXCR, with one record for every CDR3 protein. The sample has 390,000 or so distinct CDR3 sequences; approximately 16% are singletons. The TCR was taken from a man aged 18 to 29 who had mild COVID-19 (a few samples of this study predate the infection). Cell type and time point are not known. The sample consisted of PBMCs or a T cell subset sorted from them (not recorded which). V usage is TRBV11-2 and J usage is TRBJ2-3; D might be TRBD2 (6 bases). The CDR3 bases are TGTGCCAGCAGCTCCCTAGCGTCCACAGATACGCAGTATTTT. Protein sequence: CASSSLASTDTQYF. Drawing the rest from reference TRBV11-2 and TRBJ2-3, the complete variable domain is EAGVAQSPRYKIIEKRQSVAFWCNPISGHATLYWYQQILGQGPKLLIQFQNNGVVDDSQLPKDRFSAERLKGVDSTLKIQPAKLEDSAVYLCASSSLASTDTQYFGPGTRLTVL.